This TCR beta chain is from a study of molecular identifiers for immune sequencing clone quantification. Study-level findings and limits: Spiked Jurkat TCR RNA originating from one cell could reportedly be identified amid more than 950,000 naive cells. Under 1% of molecules in naive cells, but over 99% of effector molecules, belonged to clones above 20 RNA copies.

Trimming left V 3 bases short and J 7 bases short, with 6 bases between. The CDR3 extends over 10 amino acids. Per germline, CDR1 SQVTM and CDR2 ANQGSEA. TCRdb reanalysed the PCR reads using MiXCR and keeps one entry per CDR3 protein. The table includes about 640,000 distinct CDR3 sequences, 20% detected once. This clonotype was seen repeatedly, ten times or more. Its antigen is not known. The receptor was derived from a human donor in good health. Some libraries in this study had Jurkat cell RNA spiked in. The material sequenced was naive CD8+ T cells from blood, with Jurkat cell RNA spiked in. This sample's subset: FACS-sorted CD8+CD4-CCR7+CD45RA+ naive T cells. This sequence joins TRBV29-1 and TRBJ2-5, with D unclear. CDR3 nucleotide sequence: TGCAGCGTTGACAGCCCGACCCAGTACTTC. Translated, it gives CSVDSPTQYF.